This note documents a single T cell receptor beta chain sequence. Its binding antigen is unknown. There are no base qualities to consult, and no much larger clone falls within one base. These data come from a study of graft-versus-host responses after intestinal transplantation (dated by TCRdb to the early 2020s). The study in broad terms: The transplants that recipients received were multivisceral, liver-intestinal, or isolated intestinal. Bulk TCR-beta CDR3 sequencing was used to track graft-versus-host and host-versus-graft alloreactive T cell clones in the graft, circulation and bone marrow after intestinal transplantation. Every recipient was given anti-thymocyte globulin induction, followed by roughly 3 years of maintenance tacrolimus and steroids. Of the 20 to 25 intestinal transplant recipients enrolled in the cohort, one of whom was a retransplant, a few patients without pretransplant specimens were excluded. Rather than going through the commercial service, samples from a few later patients were sequenced in-house on an Illumina MiSeq and processed with MiXCR. Donor T cell macrochimerism was defined as a peak of at least 4% donor T cells among recipient peripheral blood mononuclear cells. To identify alloreactive clones, pre-transplant mixed lymphocyte reaction products were sequenced and then compared with unstimulated pre-transplant donor and recipient T cells. The study at large found these results: Conclusions were limited by the relatively low number and heterogeneity of intestinal transplant patients. In patients with donor T cell macrochimerism, the allografts had high GvH to HvG T cell clonal ratios. GvH clones were found in recipient bone marrow, and some of the GvH clones appeared earlier in ileal mucosa or blood, which is consistent with an intestinal mucosal origin. Peak levels of circulating GvH clones were associated with declines in HvG clones early after transplant.

Libraries were made using the immunoSEQ multiplex PCR assay. In most patients, genomic DNA was isolated using the Qiagen DNeasy Blood and Tissue Kit and sent frozen to Adaptive Biotechnologies for TCR sequencing. Adaptive Biotechnologies carried out high-throughput TCR-beta CDR3 sequencing of genomic DNA for most patients. The source study handled its data this way. Adaptive's ImmunoSEQ software supplied the TCR sequencing data for 18 patients, while MiXCR and VDJtools were used to process three other patients. To correct CD4 versus CD8 sorting errors, sequences present in both subsets at a frequency ratio below 5:1 were removed. Because the origin of CDR3 nucleotide sequences shared between donor and recipient could not be assigned, those sequences were removed. At least 2-fold expansion over unstimulated cells and a minimum CFSE-low frequency of 0.002% (template counts) or 0.001% (read counts) were required for clones to be classified as alloreactive. Mappable clones were those detected in sequenced pre-transplant spleen, lymph node, or MLR CFSE-low populations of the donor or recipient. The cumulative frequency of alloreactive clones was calculated as a percentage of all sequences, weighted by copy number. In TCRdb, the immuneACCESS table is reduced to in-frame sequences with V and J assigned. These tables do not hold every clone; where another copy was compared, an unresolved V gene accounts for under half, and the others remain unexplained. The V and J calls and clone size are taken from that table; D and trimming were inferred from the DNA. Counted in this sample were some 62,000 clones; 85% to 95% of them appeared once. Around 1.7% of the sample lies in the top ten.

The time point label, as the study defines it: cells obtained before transplantation from donor or recipient. CD3+CD4+ and CD3+CD8+ populations were FACS-sorted from unstimulated pre-transplant donor and recipient cells taken from spleen or lymph nodes. The sequence was obtained from a human donor who was the organ donor for an intestinal transplant. The sequences come from unstimulated CD8+ T cells sorted from spleen or lymph node cells, collected before transplant.

The DNA sequence is given as TGTGCCAGCAGTACAGATACGAGTGGCGAGCAGTACTTC. Its protein reads: CASSTDTSGEQYF. The rearrangement joined TRBV11-3 to TRBJ2-7, with the D gene not confidently named. V is cut by 6 bases and J by 6 bases, and the space between the germline ends is 15 bases. CDR1 SGHNT and CDR2 YENEEA are derived from the germline V gene. The CDR3 has 13 amino acids, counting the end cysteine and phenylalanine. The DNA shown is the 39-base CDR3, in frame from base 1.